Given below is one T cell receptor (beta chain) in context. Template amounts of around 300 ng DNA, about 30,000 T cell genomes, were employed in unsorted PBMC replicate PCRs. Sequencing was performed with immunoSEQ multiplex PCR; in TCRdb, only in-frame clones are kept and a portion is missing. There are 550,000 to 600,000 clones in the sample; roughly 79% occur only once, and more than 10% lies in the top ten. Germline loops: CDR1 MNHEY, CDR2 SMNVEV (reference sequence). This CDR3 region has 16 residues. V was clipped by 6 bases and J by 3 bases, with 21 bases between them. This entry comes from a study of shared clonotypes between healthy human individuals.

Sample: PBMCs. This TCR was recovered from a woman aged 40 to 50 in good health. Some clones in this sample may be carry-over from other donors' samples. The rearrangement uses TRBV27 and TRBJ2-7; either TRBD1 or TRBD2 may fit D (5 bases each). The CDR3 sequence: CASSLRGPRASYEQYF. The CDR3 bases are TGTGCCAGCAGCCTCCGGGGCCCGAGGGCGAGCTACGAGCAGTACTTC.